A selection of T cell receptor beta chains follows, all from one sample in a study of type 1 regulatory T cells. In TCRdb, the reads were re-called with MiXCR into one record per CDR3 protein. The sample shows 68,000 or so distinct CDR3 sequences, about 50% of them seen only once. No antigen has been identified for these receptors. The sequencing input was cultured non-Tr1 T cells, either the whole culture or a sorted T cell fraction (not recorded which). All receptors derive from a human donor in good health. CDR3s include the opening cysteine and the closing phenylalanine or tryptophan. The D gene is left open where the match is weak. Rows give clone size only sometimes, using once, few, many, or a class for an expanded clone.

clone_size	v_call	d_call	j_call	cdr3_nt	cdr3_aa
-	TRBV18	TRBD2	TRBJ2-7	TGTGCCAGCTCACCCAAGGCGGGGCTAGCGGGCCACGAGCAGTACTTC	CASSPKAGLAGHEQYF
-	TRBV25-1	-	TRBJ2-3	TGTGCCAGCAGTGACCGCCCCTTCCCTTCGGGGAACCAAGCACCAGATACGCAGTATTTT	CASSDRPFPSGNQAPDTQYF
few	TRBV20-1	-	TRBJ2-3	TGCAGTGCTAGGGCCGCTTTAGGCACAGATACGCAGTATTTT	CSARAALGTDTQYF
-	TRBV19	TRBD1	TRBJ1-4	TGTGCCAGTAGCCCGACAGGGACTAATGAAAAACTGTTTTTT	CASSPTGTNEKLFF
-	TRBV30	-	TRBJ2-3	TGTGCCTGGACCCGAGGTGGAGAGGATACGCAGTATTTT	CAWTRGGEDTQYF
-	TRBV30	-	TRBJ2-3	TGTGCCTGGAGTTTGGGGCTTAATACGCAGTATTTT	CAWSLGLNTQYF
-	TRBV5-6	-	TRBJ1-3	TGTGCCAGCAGCTCCGGTTTAGGGAGCTCGAACACCATATATTTT	CASSSGLGSSNTIYF
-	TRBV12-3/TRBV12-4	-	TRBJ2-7	TGTGCCAGCAGTTTTGCTGCCACCTACGAGCAGTACTTC	CASSFAATYEQYF
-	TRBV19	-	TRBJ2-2	TGTGCCAGTAGTATGCGGAACACCAACACCGGGGAGCTGTTTTTT	CASSMRNTNTGELFF
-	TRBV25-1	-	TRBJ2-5	TGTGCCAGCAGCCACAGGCAGCAGGCCCAGTACTTC	CASSHRQQAQYF
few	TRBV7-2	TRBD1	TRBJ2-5	TGTGCCAGCAGCCTGGGACAGGGGGCCCAGTACTTC	CASSLGQGAQYF
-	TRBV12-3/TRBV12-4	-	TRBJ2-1	TGTGCCAGCAGTGGGGGGTGGGGCAGGGTTCGACGCAATGAGCAGTTCTTC	CASSGGWGRVRRNEQFF
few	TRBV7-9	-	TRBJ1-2	TGTGCCAGCAGCTTAGAGACAGCCTATGGCTACACCTTC	CASSLETAYGYTF
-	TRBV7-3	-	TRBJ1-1	TGTGCCAGCAGCTTACTCGGGGGTCCCATGAACACTGAAGCTTTCTTT	CASSLLGGPMNTEAFF
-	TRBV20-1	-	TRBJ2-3	TGCAGTGCTAGATACAGGGCCGGAGCGGATACGCAGTATTTT	CSARYRAGADTQYF
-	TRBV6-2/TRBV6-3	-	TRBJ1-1	TGTGCCAGCCTACCCGTCAGGAGGAACACTGAAGCTTTCTTT	CASLPVRRNTEAFF
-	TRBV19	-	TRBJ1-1	TGTGCCAGTACCAAATCCCACAGGTCGCCCGTTGAAGCTTTCTTT	CASTKSHRSPVEAFF
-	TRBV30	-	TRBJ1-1	TGTGCCTGGAGTAGGCCCAACACTGAAGCTTTCTTT	CAWSRPNTEAFF
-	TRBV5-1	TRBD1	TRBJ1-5	TGCGCCAGCAGCTTGGGACAGGGGGCAAACCAGCCCCAGCATTTT	CASSLGQGANQPQHF
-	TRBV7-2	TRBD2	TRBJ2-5	TGTGCCAGCAGCTTATTGGGCGGGGGGGCCATCCAAGAGACCCAGTACTTC	CASSLLGGGAIQETQYF